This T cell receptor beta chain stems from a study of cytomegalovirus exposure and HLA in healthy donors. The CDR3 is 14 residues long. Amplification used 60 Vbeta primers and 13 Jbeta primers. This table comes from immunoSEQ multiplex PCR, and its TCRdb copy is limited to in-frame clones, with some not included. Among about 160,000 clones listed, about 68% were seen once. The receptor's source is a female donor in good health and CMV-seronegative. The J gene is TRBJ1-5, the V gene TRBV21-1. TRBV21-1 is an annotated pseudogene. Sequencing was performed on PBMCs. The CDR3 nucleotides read TGTGCCAGCAGCAAAGGTGAGGAGGGAGAGGTCCAGCATTTT. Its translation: CASSKGEEGEVQHF.